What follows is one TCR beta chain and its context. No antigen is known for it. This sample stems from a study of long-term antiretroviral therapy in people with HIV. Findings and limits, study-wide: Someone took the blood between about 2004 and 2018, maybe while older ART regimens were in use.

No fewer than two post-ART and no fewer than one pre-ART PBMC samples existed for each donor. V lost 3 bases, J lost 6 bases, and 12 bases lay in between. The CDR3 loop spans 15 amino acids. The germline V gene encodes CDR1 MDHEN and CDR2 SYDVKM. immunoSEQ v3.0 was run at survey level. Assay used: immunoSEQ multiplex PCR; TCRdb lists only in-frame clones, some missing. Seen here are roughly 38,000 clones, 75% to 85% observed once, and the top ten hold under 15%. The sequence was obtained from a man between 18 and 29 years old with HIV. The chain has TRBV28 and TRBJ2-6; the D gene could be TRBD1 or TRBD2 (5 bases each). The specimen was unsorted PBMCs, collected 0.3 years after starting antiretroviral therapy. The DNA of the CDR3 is TGTGCCAGCAGTTTGCCGGGACCGAAGGCCAACGTCCTGACTTTC. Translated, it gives CASSLPGPKANVLTF.